A selection of T cell receptor beta chains follows, all from one sample in a study of blood T cells in healthy people across ages. TCRdb used MiXCR to reprocess the 5' RACE reads, holding one entry per CDR3 protein. The sample consists of approximately 960,000 distinct CDR3 sequences, 25% to 35% of them appearing once. These data also formed part of another study, on T cells of mothers and their children.

The source material was blood. The receptors were sampled from a woman aged 40 to 55 in good health. CDR3s include the opening cysteine and the closing phenylalanine or tryptophan. A D gene is named only where the DNA matches it firmly. Rows may omit the clone size; those that give it use once, few, many or a size class.

>TRBJ1-4|TRBV15|NA|NA
CASSFSGGRNEKLFF
TGTGCCAGCAGCTTTTCGGGGGGTCGGAATGAAAAACTGTTTTTT
>TRBJ2-6|TRBV5-1|NA|NA
CASSLARTRPGANVLTF
TGCGCCAGCAGCTTGGCCCGGACCCGCCCAGGGGCCAACGTCCTGACTTTC
>TRBJ2-5|TRBV3-1|NA|NA
CASSQDRGAVPYF
TGTGCCAGCAGCCAAGATCGGGGGGCAGTCCCGTACTTC
>TRBJ1-6|TRBV20-1|TRBD1|few
CSAPPGQYNSPLHF
TGCAGTGCCCCCCCGGGACAGTATAATTCACCCCTCCACTTT
>TRBJ1-4|TRBV7-8|NA|NA
CASSKSSYREKLFF
TGTGCCAGCAGCAAATCGAGTTACCGGGAAAAACTGTTTTTT
>TRBJ2-3|TRBV7-9|TRBD1|NA
CASSPGWTGPDTQYF
TGTGCCAGCAGCCCGGGGTGGACAGGGCCAGATACGCAGTATTTT
>TRBJ2-5|TRBV14|NA|NA
CASSQLPSLWGQETQYF
TGTGCCAGCAGCCAACTTCCCTCCCTCTGGGGCCAAGAGACCCAGTACTTC
>TRBJ1-6|TRBV7-2|NA|many
CASSPDSNSPLHF
TGTGCCAGCAGTCCCGACAGCAATTCACCCCTCCACTTT
>TRBJ2-7|TRBV7-2|TRBD2|NA
CASSLISILAGSCGEQYF
TGTGCCAGCAGCTTAATCTCCATACTAGCGGGTTCATGTGGCGAGCAGTACTTC
>TRBJ1-1|TRBV7-9|NA|NA
CASSLIQVLGRGHMNTEAFF
TGTGCCAGCAGCTTAATACAGGTGCTAGGCCGTGGCCACATGAACACTGAAGCTTTCTTT
>TRBJ1-1|TRBV12-3/TRBV12-4|NA|few
CASSLPLGRWQANTEAFF
TGTGCCAGCAGTTTGCCGCTAGGACGTTGGCAGGCTAACACTGAAGCTTTCTTT
>TRBJ2-7|TRBV28|NA|NA
CASIGAVSSYNEQYF
TGTGCCAGCATTGGGGCAGTTTCCTCCTACAATGAGCAGTACTTC
>TRBJ1-5|TRBV9|NA|NA
CASSTGQSEPQHF
TGTGCCAGCAGCACCGGACAGTCTGAGCCCCAGCATTTT
>TRBJ2-2|TRBV5-1|NA|NA
CASSFWSGGELFF
TGCGCCAGCAGCTTCTGGTCGGGCGGGGAGCTGTTTTTT
>TRBJ2-7|TRBV7-6|TRBD1|once
CASSRQGAYNEQYF
TGTGCCAGCAGCCGACAGGGGGCCTACAATGAGCAGTACTTC
>TRBJ2-5|TRBV28|NA|NA
CASSPWGAGTQETQYF
TGTGCCAGCAGTCCTTGGGGAGCAGGGACCCAAGAGACCCAGTACTTC
>TRBJ2-2|TRBV27|TRBD1|NA
CASSLDRTGGLGTGELFF
TGTGCCAGCAGTTTAGATCGGACAGGGGGGCTGGGAACCGGGGAGCTGTTTTTT
>TRBJ2-5|TRBV5-4|NA|many
CASSRVEGQETQYF
TGTGCCAGCAGCCGCGTAGAAGGGCAAGAGACCCAGTACTTC
>TRBJ2-7|TRBV5-1|NA|NA
CASSLEQRHPPYEQYF
TGCGCCAGCAGCTTGGAACAGCGGCATCCACCCTACGAGCAGTACTTC
>TRBJ2-3|TRBV7-9|TRBD1|NA
CASSLDGQGRTDTQYF
TGTGCCAGCAGCTTGGATGGACAGGGCCGCACAGATACGCAGTATTTT
>TRBJ1-5|TRBV7-2|TRBD1|NA
CASSPQGGSNQPQHF
TGTGCCAGCAGCCCACAGGGGGGGAGCAATCAGCCCCAGCATTTT
>TRBJ2-7|TRBV20-1|NA|once
CSASPQGKWEQYF
TGCAGTGCTAGCCCGCAGGGGAAATGGGAGCAGTACTTC
>TRBJ2-2|TRBV15|NA|NA
CATSAILGGGGELFF
TGTGCCACCAGCGCCATTTTAGGGGGTGGCGGGGAGCTGTTTTTT
>TRBJ2-5|TRBV20-1|NA|many
CSARGGREQETQYF
TGCAGTGCTAGAGGCGGTAGGGAACAAGAGACCCAGTACTTC
>TRBJ2-1|TRBV24-1|NA|NA
CATTSPGLPVEQFF
TGTGCCACCACCAGTCCGGGGTTACCGGTTGAGCAGTTCTTC
>TRBJ2-7|TRBV2|NA|NA
CASSEVRVAYEQYF
TGTGCCAGCAGTGAAGTGAGGGTAGCCTACGAGCAGTACTTC
>TRBJ2-7|TRBV20-1|TRBD2|few
CSASSRWAASGIYEQYF
TGCAGTGCTAGCTCAAGATGGGCGGCTAGCGGGATCTACGAGCAGTACTTC
>TRBJ1-2|TRBV6-2/TRBV6-3|TRBD1|NA
CASSDPLGTGSGYGYTF
TGTGCCAGCAGCGACCCTCTCGGGACAGGGTCTGGCTATGGCTACACCTTC
>TRBJ1-2|TRBV2|TRBD1|NA
CASRQDRDYGYTF
TGTGCCAGCAGACAGGACAGGGACTATGGCTACACCTTC
>TRBJ2-3|TRBV7-2|NA|NA
CASSLLTATGDTQYF
TGTGCCAGCAGCTTATTGACAGCCACGGGAGATACGCAGTATTTT
>TRBJ1-5|TRBV20-1|NA|NA
CSAHQGINQPQHF
TGCAGTGCTCATCAGGGAATCAATCAGCCCCAGCATTTT
>TRBJ1-2|TRBV20-1|NA|few
CSASPKGYGYTF
TGCAGTGCTAGTCCGAAGGGCTATGGCTACACCTTC
>TRBJ1-2|TRBV20-1|NA|few
CSASKGRGYGYTF
TGCAGTGCTAGTAAAGGGAGGGGCTATGGCTACACCTTC
>TRBJ1-2|TRBV12-3/TRBV12-4|NA|NA
CASSYNPDYGYTF
TGTGCCAGCAGTTATAATCCCGACTATGGCTACACCTTC
>TRBJ2-7|TRBV12-3/TRBV12-4|NA|NA
CASSLWSSEEQYF
TGTGCCAGCAGTTTGTGGTCTTCGGAGGAGCAGTACTTC
>TRBJ2-1|TRBV28|TRBD1|NA
CASTTGGGGNEQFF
TGTGCCAGCACCACAGGGGGCGGAGGCAATGAGCAGTTCTTC
>TRBJ1-5|TRBV4-1|TRBD1|many
CASSQGSTGGNQPQHF
TGCGCCAGCAGCCAAGGATCCACAGGGGGTAATCAGCCCCAGCATTTT
>TRBJ2-4|TRBV20-1|TRBD1|many
CSATGTAKAKNIQYF
TGCAGTGCTACCGGGACAGCCAAAGCCAAAAACATTCAGTACTTC
>TRBJ2-1|TRBV9|NA|NA
CASSVVGERYNKQFF
TGTGCCAGCAGCGTAGTTGGGGAGCGATACAATAAGCAGTTCTTC
>TRBJ2-6|TRBV7-3|NA|few
CASSLNPPGANVLTF
TGTGCCAGCAGCTTAAACCCACCTGGGGCCAACGTCCTGACTTTC
>TRBJ2-6|TRBV5-1|NA|many
CASSLAAGVPGANVLTF
TGCGCCAGCAGCTTGGCCGCCGGGGTGCCTGGGGCCAACGTCCTGACTTTC
>TRBJ2-7|TRBV7-9|TRBD1|NA
CASSLGDRGHYIASQYEQYF
TGTGCCAGCAGCTTAGGGGACAGGGGCCATTACATCGCCTCGCAATACGAGCAGTACTTC
>TRBJ1-6|TRBV10-3|TRBD1|NA
CAIRADRDNSSLHF
TGTGCCATCAGGGCGGACAGGGATAATTCATCCCTCCACTTT
>TRBJ1-1|TRBV20-1|NA|NA
CSASWRGVNTEAFF
TGCAGTGCTAGCTGGCGGGGGGTGAACACTGAAGCTTTCTTT
>TRBJ2-7|TRBV7-6|NA|many
CASSLPNSYEQYF
TGTGCCAGCAGCCTCCCAAACTCCTACGAGCAGTACTTC
>TRBJ1-5|TRBV20-1|NA|NA
CSAREGVYSNQPQHF
TGCAGTGCTAGGGAGGGGGTTTATAGCAATCAGCCCCAGCATTTT
>TRBJ2-5|TRBV6-5|NA|few
CASGGSGGETQYF
TGTGCCAGCGGGGGGTCAGGGGGAGAGACCCAGTACTTC
>TRBJ2-7|TRBV6-2/TRBV6-3|NA|many
CASSSPIYEQYF
TGTGCCAGCAGTTCTCCAATATACGAGCAGTACTTC
>TRBJ1-1|TRBV11-1|TRBD1|few
CASSPRSRGTEAFF
TGTGCCAGCAGCCCCCGAAGCAGGGGGACTGAAGCTTTCTTT
>TRBJ2-1|TRBV12-3/TRBV12-4|NA|NA
CASSRVRGDEQFF
TGTGCCAGCAGTAGAGTGAGAGGAGATGAGCAGTTCTTC
>TRBJ2-5|TRBV6-1|TRBD1|NA
CASGEGGGETQYF
TGTGCCAGCGGGGAAGGGGGCGGGGAGACCCAGTACTTC
>TRBJ1-1|TRBV29-1|NA|NA
CSVEGEGRGSAFF
TGCAGCGTTGAAGGGGAGGGGAGAGGATCAGCTTTCTTT
>TRBJ1-2|TRBV29-1|NA|few
CSAGQDYGYTF
TGCAGCGCGGGACAAGACTATGGCTACACCTTC
>TRBJ2-1|TRBV24-1|NA|NA
CVTSEGGGPQETQFF
TGTGTCACCAGTGAGGGTGGCGGACCTCAAGAGACCCAGTTCTTC
>TRBJ2-7|TRBV28|TRBD2|NA
CASSPSGLAGGGEQYF
TGTGCCAGCAGCCCCAGTGGGCTAGCGGGGGGGGGCGAGCAGTACTTC
>TRBJ1-4|TRBV20-1|NA|NA
CSARGPGTDYGKLFF
TGCAGTGCTAGAGGCCCCGGGACTGACTACGGAAAACTGTTTTTT
>TRBJ1-2|TRBV29-1|NA|NA
CSFLDSNYGYTF
TGCAGCTTCTTGGACAGTAACTATGGCTACACCTTC
>TRBJ1-2|TRBV20-1|TRBD1|many
CSARDRERGYTF
TGCAGTGCGAGGGACAGGGAGAGAGGCTACACCTTC
>TRBJ1-5|TRBV19|NA|NA
CASNYLFSNQPQHF
TGTGCCAGTAATTATCTTTTTAGCAATCAGCCCCAGCATTTT
>TRBJ1-2|TRBV20-1|NA|few
CSARGRPDYGYTF
TGCAGTGCTAGGGGACGACCGGACTATGGCTACACCTTC